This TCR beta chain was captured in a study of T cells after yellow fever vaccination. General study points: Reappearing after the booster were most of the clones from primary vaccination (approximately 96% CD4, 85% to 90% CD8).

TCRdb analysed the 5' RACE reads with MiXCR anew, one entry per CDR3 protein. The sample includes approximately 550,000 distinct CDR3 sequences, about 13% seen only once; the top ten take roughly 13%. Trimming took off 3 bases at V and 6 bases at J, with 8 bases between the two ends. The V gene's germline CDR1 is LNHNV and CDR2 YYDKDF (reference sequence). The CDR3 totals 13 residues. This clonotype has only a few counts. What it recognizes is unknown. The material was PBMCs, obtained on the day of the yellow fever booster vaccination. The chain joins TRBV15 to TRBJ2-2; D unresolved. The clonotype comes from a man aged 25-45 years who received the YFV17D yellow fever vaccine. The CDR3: CATSSVDAGELFF. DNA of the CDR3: TGTGCCACCAGCAGCGTTGACGCCGGGGAGCTGTTTTTT.